This TCR beta chain was recovered during a study of STAT5B mutations in CD4+ large granular lymphocyte leukemia. Profiled with immunoSEQ multiplex PCR; TCRdb holds only in-frame clones, not every one. The table lists approximately 30,000 clones, about four fifths of them singletons, with approximately 4% in the top ten. Buffy coats from healthy blood donors served as controls. The V end was cut by 4 bases, the J end by 0 bases, with 7 bases between. Germline loops: CDR1 SGHRS, CDR2 YFSETQ. CDR3 size: 13 residues. Sequenced input: CD4+ T cells from blood buffy coats. The chain uses TRBV5-1 and TRBJ1-1; maybe TRBD1 (6 bases). This TCR was sampled from a human donor in good health. CDR3 loop: CASSRDMNTEAFF. In nucleotides, the CDR3 is TGCGCCAGCAGCAGGGACATGAACACTGAAGCTTTCTTT. The full variable domain, rest sourced from reference TRBV5-1 and TRBJ1-1, is KAGVTQTPRYLIKTRGQQVTLSCSPISGHRSVSWYQQTPGQGLQFLFEYFSETQRNKGNFPGRFSGRQFSNSRSEMNVSTLELGDSALYLCASSRDMNTEAFFGQGTRLTVV.